The TCR beta chain under discussion was sequenced for a study of cytomegalovirus exposure and HLA in healthy donors. The wider study: Prior work identified around 110 million unique TCR beta sequences in roughly 190 million T cells. Study conclusions and caveats: Trimming of TCR beta V- and J-genes showed a link, identified in a later analysis, to a missense DCLRE1C variant. The productive fraction for most TCR beta V segments was about 87% or about 30% in an earlier analysis.

V was pared by 1 base and J by 4 bases, with 5 bases of the junction left unmatched. The CDR3 covers 16 residues. CDR1 and CDR2 (germline): SGHTA, FQGNSA. A remark on this clone: Its antigen is unidentified.

The PCR had 60 Vbeta and 13 Jbeta primers. Some clones are missing from TCRdb's copy, which holds only in-frame ones; the method was immunoSEQ multiplex PCR. Of approximately 250,000 clones listed, approximately 78% are singletons. The sample taken for sequencing was PBMCs. The chain joins TRBV7-2 to TRBJ2-3; 10 bases fit TRBD2. The receptor was derived from a boy aged 10-17 years in good health and CMV-seronegative. The CDR3 here is CASSLGLAGVPDTQYF. The CDR3 DNA follows: TGTGCCAGCAGCTTAGGGCTAGCGGGAGTCCCAGATACGCAGTATTTT.